Following are 9 T cell receptor beta chains from one sample sequenced in a study of T-cell memory formation after mild COVID-19. TCRdb redid the calling of the 5' RACE reads with MiXCR, one entry per CDR3 protein. The sample yields 90,000 to 120,000 distinct CDR3 sequences, over 15% seen once. Sequenced input: PBMCs or a T cell subset sorted from them (not recorded which). The receptor source for this set is a man between 18 and 29 years old who had mild COVID-19 (a few samples of this study predate the infection). Cell type and time point are not known.

The V gene is TRBV27, the J gene TRBJ2-7, with 8 bases identical to TRBD1. The germline CDR1 and CDR2 sequences are MNHEY and SMNVEV (reference sequence). The J segment lost 2 bases and the V segment lost 9 bases, leaving 12 bases of the junction unmatched. CDR3 size: 15 residues. The DNA of the CDR3 is TGTGCCAGTCCCCTACAGGACAGGGAGACCTACGAGCAGTACTTC. This gives the protein CASPLQDRETYEQYF.

The chain combines TRBV6-2 or TRBV6-3 with TRBJ2-7, with 7 nucleotides matching TRBD2. Germline loops: CDR1 MNHEY, CDR2 SVGEGT. The CDR3 covers 15 residues. The V gene end was trimmed by 5 bases and the J gene end by 3 bases; junction bases not matched to a gene: 10. The chain's CDR3 is CASSPSGRGFYEQYV. CDR3 DNA: TGTGCCAGCAGTCCCTCGGGGCGGGGGTTCTACGAGCAGTACGTC.

Ten or more counts support this clonotype. The chain combines TRBV28 with TRBJ2-7; D gene ambiguous. Per germline, CDR1 MDHEN and CDR2 SYDVKM. V lost 2 bases to trimming and J lost 0 bases, with 8 bases between them. The length of the CDR3 is 14 residues. DNA for the CDR3: TGTGCCAGCAGTTTAGTGCTGAGCTCCTACGAGCAGTACTTC. This codes for CASSLVLSSYEQYF.

This clonotype was counted a few times. V is TRBV11-2 and J is TRBJ2-3, with D perhaps TRBD1 (6 bases). This CDR3 region has 13 residues. Trimming took off 4 bases at V and 9 bases at J, with 14 bases between the two ends. The germline V gene has CDR1 SGHAT and CDR2 FQNNGV. For the CDR3, the DNA is TGTGCCAGCAGCTGGAACAGGGCCACGACGCAGTATTTT. This encodes CASSWNRATTQYF.

In this sample, this clonotype turned up a few times. The J gene is TRBJ2-1, the V gene TRBV5-1; 8 bases map to TRBD2. Germline CDR1 is SGHRS and CDR2 is YFSETQ. Germline trimming cut 4 bases from V and 9 bases from J; bases unmatched to any gene: 6. The CDR3 totals 13 residues. CDR3 sequence: CASSAHGRVEQFF. In nucleotides, the CDR3 is TGCGCCAGCAGCGCCCACGGGAGGGTTGAGCAGTTCTTC.

This clonotype was observed a handful of times. The gene calls are TRBV7-8 and TRBJ2-7, with 11 bases that match TRBD1. With 5 bases clipped from V and 1 base from J, the junction kept 10 bases outside the gene matches. This CDR3 is built from 17 residues. Germline loops: CDR1 SGHVS, CDR2 FQNEAQ. CDR3: CASSRNQGTGGSYEQYV. In DNA, the CDR3 is TGTGCCAGCAGCCGGAATCAAGGGACAGGGGGGTCCTACGAGCAGTACGTC.

The chain carries TRBV4-1 and TRBJ2-6; the D is unclear. Germline CDR1 reads MGHRA; CDR2 reads YSYEKL. This CDR3 region has 16 residues. Deletions cut 3 bases from V and 2 bases from J, with 11 bases between. The DNA for the CDR3 is TGCGCCAGCAGCCAGATTCCTCCTACTGGGGCCAACGTCCTGACTTTC. Translated: CASSQIPPTGANVLTF.

This clonotype has a handful of counts. The CDR3: CASSSFTQSTEAFF. The CDR3 DNA is TGCGCCAGCAGCTCCTTCACCCAGAGTACTGAAGCTTTCTTT. This rearrangement joins TRBV5-1 to TRBJ1-1, with D unclear. Germline values: CDR1 SGHRS, CDR2 YFSETQ. This CDR3 spans 14 amino acids. The V gene lost 3 bases and the J gene lost 5 bases, with 14 bases spanning the gap.

The V gene is TRBV10-3, the J gene TRBJ2-3; perhaps D is TRBD1 or TRBD2 (6 bases each). In germline, CDR1 is ENHRY, CDR2 SYGVKD. Between the trimmed V and J ends, which lost 4 bases and 3 bases, there was a span of 23 bases. CDR3 length: 18 residues. The CDR3 is CAISGKDRGPVSTDTQYF. The CDR3 coding sequence is TGTGCCATCAGTGGAAAGGACCGGGGGCCCGTCTCGACAGATACGCAGTATTTT.